Below, 7 T cell receptor beta chains from the same sample are listed, as sequenced in a study of beta chain features in type 1 diabetes (dated by TCRdb to about 2018). Libraries were made using the immunoSEQ multiplex PCR assay. The entire isolated RNA was reverse transcribed using the High Capacity cDNA Reverse Transcription Kit, and thus expressed TCRB transcripts were sequenced. In its TCRdb copy, this immuneACCESS table keeps in-frame sequences only and misses some clones. Where compared with another copy, unresolved V genes explain less than half of these, and the others have no known cause. This sample has around 150,000 clones in its table, and approximately 8.1% of those were observed once. The ten largest clones capture 0.65% of the sample. The specimen was central memory CD4+ T cells from blood. Receptors were obtained from a young man in good health.

V and J are TRBV9 and TRBJ1-6, with D possibly being TRBD1 (5 bases). Germline V gene sequence: CDR1 SGDLS, CDR2 YYNGEE. The germline V and J ends were trimmed by 7 bases and 0 bases, with 14 bases remaining between them. This CDR3 contains 16 residues. The CDR3, as DNA: TGTGCCAGCTCCCCGGGGGGGAGCTCCTATAATTCACCCCTCCACTTT. Translation gives CASSPGGSSYNSPLHF.

This clone was observed a few times. The chain links TRBV7-9 to TRBJ1-1; D unresolved. CDR1 is SEHNR and CDR2 is FQNEAQ in the germline V gene (reference sequence). The V end was cut by 4 bases, the J end by 2 bases, with 5 bases between. This CDR3 contains 12 residues. DNA of the CDR3: TGTGCCAGCAGCTCTATAAACACTGAAGCTTTCTTT. Amino acid sequence: CASSSINTEAFF. Full variable domain (missing parts from reference TRBV7-9 and TRBJ1-1): DTGVSQNPRHKITKRGQNVTFRCDPISEHNRLYWYRQTLGQGPEFLTYFQNEAQLEKSRLLSDRFSAERPKGSFSTLEIQRTEQGDSAMYLCASSSINTEAFFGQGTRLTVV.

The chain carries TRBV5-1 and TRBJ2-7, with 7 nucleotides matching TRBD1. Looked up from germline, CDR1 is SGHRS and CDR2 is YFSETQ. The CDR3 runs to 16 residues. Trimming at V came to 5 bases and at J to 5 bases, leaving 16 bases not matched to a gene. This CDR3 reads CASRSSAPTGMDEQYF. CDR3 in DNA: TGCGCCAGCAGATCCTCGGCTCCGACAGGGATGGACGAGCAGTACTTC.

This clone was seen more than once but under ten times. This rearrangement joins TRBV5-5 to TRBJ2-6; 7 nucleotides line up with TRBD1. CDR3 length equals 17 residues. Trimming took 4 bases from V and 2 from J; bases not matched to a gene: 9. Germline CDR1 is SGHKS and CDR2 is YYEKEE (reference sequence). DNA of the CDR3: TGTGCCAGCAGCCAAGTCCTTACAGGGGCTGGGGCCAACGTCCTGACTTTC. Translation gives CASSQVLTGAGANVLTF.

This clone was seen ten or more times. The chain employs TRBV4-2 and TRBJ1-5; maybe TRBD1 (6 bases). The germline V gene has CDR1 LGHNA and CDR2 YNFKEQ. CDR3 size: 14 residues. Trimming took 1 base from V and 5 from J, leaving 9 bases between them. The DNA of the CDR3 is TGTGCCAGCAGCCAAGGGGGGCTCGATCAGCCCCAGCATTTT. This translates into CASSQGGLDQPQHF.

In its sample, this clone was seen a few times. The chain is built from TRBV25-1 and TRBJ1-2, with a tentative D call TRBD1 (6 bases). V was shortened by 2 bases and J by 4 bases, with 11 bases between the two germline ends. Germline V gene lookup returns CDR1 MGHDK and CDR2 SYGVNS. This CDR3 contains 14 residues. The CDR3 loop is CASSERGGSYGYTF. In nucleotides, the CDR3 is TGTGCCAGCAGTGAAAGGGGGGGGTCCTATGGCTACACCTTC.

The rearrangement uses TRBV6-6 and TRBJ2-2; 7 bases agree with TRBD2. J lost 7 bases, V lost 1 base, and 6 bases had no gene match. CDR1 is MNHNY, CDR2 SVGAGI, per germline (reference sequence). The CDR3 is 15 amino acids. The CDR3 sequence is CASSYWQGGNGELFF. The DNA for the CDR3 is TGTGCCAGCAGTTACTGGCAGGGAGGGAACGGGGAGCTGTTTTTT.